This TCR beta chain comes out of a study of cytomegalovirus exposure and HLA in healthy donors. V lost 4 bases and J lost 3; bases outside the gene matches: 0. This CDR3 contains 13 residues. CDR1 is MNHNS, CDR2 SASEGT, per germline. Primers included in the PCR were 60 Vbeta and 13 Jbeta primers. The repertoire was sequenced with immunoSEQ multiplex PCR; TCRdb's copy has only in-frame clones and lacks some. The sample shows roughly 240,000 clones, about 85% of them seen only once. Sequences were obtained from PBMCs. This receptor was obtained from a girl aged 2-10 years in good health and CMV-seronegative. The rearrangement joins TRBV6-1 to TRBJ1-3, with 7 positions matching TRBD1. For the CDR3, the DNA is TGTGCCAGCAGTGGACAGGGTGGAAACACCATATATTTT. Its translation: CASSGQGGNTIYF.